This TCR beta chain was recovered during a study of blood T cell repertoires in COVID-19. This clone was seen a single time. Authors' processing steps: The assay estimated nucleated cells by amplifying reference gene primers. Assay: immunoSEQ multiplex PCR; the TCRdb copy retains only in-frame clones and omits some. Clone size and V and J calls were adopted from that table, with D and trimming inferred from the DNA. The sample shows 220,000 or so clones, under 90% of them seen only once. The V gene's germline CDR1 is SQVTM and CDR2 ANQGSEA. The V gene end was trimmed by 1 base and the J gene end by 6 bases; junction bases not matched to a gene: 6. The CDR3 consists of 14 residues.

The clonotype was recovered from a man aged 55 to 70 who had recovered from COVID-19. The chain is built from TRBV29-1 and TRBJ2-7, with 10 bases lining up with TRBD2. The sequencing sample was made of peripheral blood. CDR3 protein: CSVEASGGEFEQYF. The CDR3 bases are TGCAGCGTTGAAGCTAGCGGGGGTGAGTTCGAGCAGTACTTC.